One and the same sample provided the 8 T cell receptor beta chains below, sequenced in a study of metastatic and nonmetastatic thyroid tumors. Ahead of thyroid surgery, no patient had received treatment of any kind. Using MiXCR, TCRdb reanalyzed the PCR reads. The top ten clones hold around 8.8% of a sample with approximately 79,000 clones, 7.5% to 9% of them seen once. Sequenced sample: blood. These receptors were taken from a female donor with papillary thyroid cancer or a benign thyroid nodule (not recorded which). Some clones in this sample may be carry-over from other donors' samples.

This clone was seen at least ten times. The J gene is TRBJ2-7, the V gene TRBV6-1, with 12 bases that match TRBD2. CDR1 is MNHNS, CDR2 SASEGT, per germline. The CDR3 consists of 16 residues. Trimming removed 6 bases from V and 0 bases from J; junction bases left unmatched: 6. The CDR3: CASSPTSGRSSYEQYF. CDR3 nucleotide sequence: TGTGCCAGCAGCCCTACTAGCGGGAGGAGCTCCTACGAGCAGTACTTC.

This clone was picked up a small number of times. V and J are TRBV27 and TRBJ2-2, with D unclear. This CDR3 has 12 amino acids. The germline V gene encodes CDR1 MNHEY and CDR2 SMNVEV (reference sequence). Trimming shortened V by 8 bases and J by 3 bases, and 7 bases separated the two germline ends. CDR3 residues: CASLGDTGELFF. The CDR3 nucleotides read TGTGCCAGCCTGGGTGACACCGGGGAGCTGTTTTTT.

The genes are TRBV30 and TRBJ1-6; the D is unclear. Trimming removed 4 bases at V and 0 bases at J, with 16 bases between. The CDR3 consists of 17 residues. Germline V lookup: CDR1 GTSNPN, CDR2 SVGIG (reference sequence). CDR3 coding DNA: TGTGCCTGGACCCACGGCAGGCCAAGCTCCTATAATTCACCCCTCCACTTT. This gives the protein CAWTHGRPSSYNSPLHF.

This clone was counted many times. The chain has TRBV10-3 and TRBJ1-5; a possible D gene is TRBD1 (6 bases). The CDR3 contains 15 residues. Germline V gives CDR1 ENHRY, CDR2 SYGVKD. V gave up 6 bases and J gave up 1 base, with 13 bases separating them. The CDR3 here is CAIRDSSRSNQPQHF. CDR3 in DNA: TGTGCCATCAGGGACAGTTCGAGGAGCAATCAGCCCCAGCATTTT.

In its sample, this clone was seen many times. The genes are TRBV27 and TRBJ1-3; D is unclear. V gave up 5 bases and J gave up 0 bases, with 17 bases separating them. This CDR3 is 17 amino acids long. Germline values: CDR1 MNHEY, CDR2 SMNVEV (reference sequence). The CDR3 nucleotides are TGTGCCAGCAGTCCCCCGCCGAATTCGGGCTCTGGAAACACCATATATTTT. Residues: CASSPPPNSGSGNTIYF.

This sequence joins TRBV7-3 and TRBJ1-6; D remains ambiguous. V shed 5 bases and J shed 7 bases, with 12 bases lying between them. This CDR3 comprises 14 residues. CDR1 is SGHTA and CDR2 is FQGTGA in the germline V gene. CDR3 in DNA: TGTGCCAGCAGCCCTGCCGGCGGGAATTCACCCCTCCACTTT. The encoded protein is CASSPAGGNSPLHF.

This clone has a count of ten or more. CDR3 sequence reads: CATSDRGTEAFF. The CDR3 coding sequence is TGTGCCACGTCGGACAGGGGCACTGAAGCTTTCTTT. The rearrangement links TRBV27 to TRBJ1-1; 9 bases align to TRBD1. Germline CDR1 MNHEY, CDR2 SMNVEV (reference sequence). V gave up 10 bases and J gave up 4 bases; unmatched junction bases: 4. This CDR3 comprises 12 residues.

Regarding this clone: A much larger clone lies one base from this, so it may be a read error. The rearrangement joins TRBV12-3 or TRBV12-4 to TRBJ2-6, with D perhaps TRBD2 (6 bases). V dropped 3 bases and J dropped 0 bases, with 12 bases sitting between them. The CDR3 is made up of 17 amino acids. CDR3 sequence: CASSLMGGLSGANVLTF. The CDR3, as DNA: TGTGCCAGCAGTTTGATGGGGGGACTCTCTGGGGCCAACGTCCTGACTTTC.